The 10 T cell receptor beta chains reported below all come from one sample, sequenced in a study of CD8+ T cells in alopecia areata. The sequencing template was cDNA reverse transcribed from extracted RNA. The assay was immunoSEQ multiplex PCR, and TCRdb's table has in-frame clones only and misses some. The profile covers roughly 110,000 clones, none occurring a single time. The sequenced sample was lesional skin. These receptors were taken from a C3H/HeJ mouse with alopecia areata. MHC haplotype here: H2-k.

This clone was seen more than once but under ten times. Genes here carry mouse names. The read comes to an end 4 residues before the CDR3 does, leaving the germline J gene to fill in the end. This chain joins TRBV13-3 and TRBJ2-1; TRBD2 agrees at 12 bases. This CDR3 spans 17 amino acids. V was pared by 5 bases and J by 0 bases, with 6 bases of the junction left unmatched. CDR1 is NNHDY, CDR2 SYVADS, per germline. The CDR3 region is CASRGTGGPYNYAEQFF. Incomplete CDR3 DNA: TGTGCCAGCAGGGGGACTGGGGGGCCATATAACTATGCT.

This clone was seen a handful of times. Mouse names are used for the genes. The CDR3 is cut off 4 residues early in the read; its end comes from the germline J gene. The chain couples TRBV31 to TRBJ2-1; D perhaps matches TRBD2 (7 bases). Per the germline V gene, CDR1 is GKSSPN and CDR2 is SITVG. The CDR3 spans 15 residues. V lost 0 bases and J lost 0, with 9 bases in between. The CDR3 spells CAWSLGGLNYAEQFF. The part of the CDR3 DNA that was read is TGTGCCTGGAGTCTGGGGGGCCTTAACTATGCT.

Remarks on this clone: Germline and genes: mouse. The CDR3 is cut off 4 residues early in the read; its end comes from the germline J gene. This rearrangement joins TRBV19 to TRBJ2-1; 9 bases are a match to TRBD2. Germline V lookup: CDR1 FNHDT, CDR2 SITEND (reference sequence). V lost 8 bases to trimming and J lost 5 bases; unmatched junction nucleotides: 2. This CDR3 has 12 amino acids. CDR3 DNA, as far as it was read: TGTGCCAGTGGGGGGGCCGATGCT. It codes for CASGGADA. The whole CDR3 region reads CASGGADAEQFF.

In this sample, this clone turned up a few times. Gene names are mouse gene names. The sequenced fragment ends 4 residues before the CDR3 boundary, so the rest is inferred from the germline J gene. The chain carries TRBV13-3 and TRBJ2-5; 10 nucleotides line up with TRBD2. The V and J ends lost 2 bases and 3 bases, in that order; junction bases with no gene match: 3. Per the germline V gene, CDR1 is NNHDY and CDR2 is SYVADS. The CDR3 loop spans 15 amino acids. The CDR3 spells CASSDGDWGQDTQYF. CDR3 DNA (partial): TGTGCCAGCAGTGACGGGGACTGGGGACAAGAC.

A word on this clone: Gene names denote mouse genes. The CDR3 loop reads CASRLGLGVYEQYF. The covered CDR3 bases are TGTGCCAGCAGGCTGGGACTGGGGGTCTAT. This chain uses TRBV13-3 with TRBJ2-7, with 11 bases aligning to TRBD2. The CDR3 extends 4 residues past the end of the read, so its final part is completed from the germline J gene. Germline V gene sequence: CDR1 NNHDY, CDR2 SYVADS. The J segment lost 3 bases and the V segment lost 5 bases, leaving 4 bases of the junction unmatched. The CDR3 has 14 amino acids.

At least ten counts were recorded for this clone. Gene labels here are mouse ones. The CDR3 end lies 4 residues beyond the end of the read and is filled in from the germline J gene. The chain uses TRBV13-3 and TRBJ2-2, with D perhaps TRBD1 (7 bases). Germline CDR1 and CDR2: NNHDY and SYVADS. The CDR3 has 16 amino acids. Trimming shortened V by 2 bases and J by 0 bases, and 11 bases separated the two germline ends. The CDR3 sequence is CASSEGGPANTGQLYF. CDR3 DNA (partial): TGTGCCAGCAGTGAAGGGGGCCCTGCAAACACCGGG. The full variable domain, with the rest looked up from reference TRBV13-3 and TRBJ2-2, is EAAVTQSPRSKVAVTGGKVTLSCHQTNNHDYMYWYRQDTGHGLRLIHYSYVADSTEKGDIPDGYKASRPSQENFSLILELASLSQTAVYFCASSEGGPANTGQLYFGEGSKLTVL.

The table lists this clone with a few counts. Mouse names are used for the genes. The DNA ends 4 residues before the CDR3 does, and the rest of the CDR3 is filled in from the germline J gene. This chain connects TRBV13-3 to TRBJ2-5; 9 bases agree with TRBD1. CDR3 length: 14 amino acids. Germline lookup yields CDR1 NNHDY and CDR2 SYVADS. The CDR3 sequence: CASSQRDRVDTQYF. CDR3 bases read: TGTGCCAGCAGTCAAAGGGACAGGGTAGAC.

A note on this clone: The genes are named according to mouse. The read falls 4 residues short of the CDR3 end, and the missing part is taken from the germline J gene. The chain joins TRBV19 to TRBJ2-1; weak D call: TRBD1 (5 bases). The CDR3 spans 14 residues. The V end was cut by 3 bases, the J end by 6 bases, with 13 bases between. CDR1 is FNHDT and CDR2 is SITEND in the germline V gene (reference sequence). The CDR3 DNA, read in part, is TGTGCCAGCAGTAACCCCAGTCAGGGTGCT. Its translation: CASSNPSQGA. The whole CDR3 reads CASSNPSQGAEQFF.

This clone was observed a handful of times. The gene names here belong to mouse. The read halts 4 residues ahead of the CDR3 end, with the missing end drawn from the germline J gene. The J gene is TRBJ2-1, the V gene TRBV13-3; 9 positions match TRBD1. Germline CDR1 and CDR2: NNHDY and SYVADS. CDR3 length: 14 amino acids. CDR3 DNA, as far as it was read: TGTGCCAGCAGTGATGAAGGGACAGGGTCT. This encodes CASSDEGTGS. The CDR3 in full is CASSDEGTGSEQFF.

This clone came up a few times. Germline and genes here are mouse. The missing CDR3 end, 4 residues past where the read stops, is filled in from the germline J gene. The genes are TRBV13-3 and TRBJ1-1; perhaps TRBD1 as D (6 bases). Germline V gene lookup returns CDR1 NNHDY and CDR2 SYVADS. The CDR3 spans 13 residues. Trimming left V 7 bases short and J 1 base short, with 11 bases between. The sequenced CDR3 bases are TGTGCCAGCCGGGCCAGGGGGAACACA. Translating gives CASRARGNT. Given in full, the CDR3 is CASRARGNTEVFF.